A selection of T cell receptor beta chains follows, all from one sample in a study of CD8 T cells in Susac syndrome. From the immunoSEQ multiplex PCR reads, TCRdb called clonotypes with MiXCR, one entry per CDR3 protein. The top ten hold around 0.43% of the sample, which has 70,000 to 100,000 distinct CDR3 sequences, approximately 96% seen once. Material for sequencing was CD8+ T cells from PBMCs. The receptors were gathered from a human donor with Susac syndrome. Both conserved end residues are part of each CDR3. The D gene is left open where the match is weak. Size tells how often a clone was seen (once, few, many) or the class of an expanded clone, and some rows leave it out.

clone_size: .
v_call: TRBV4-3
j_call: TRBJ2-3
d_call: .
cdr3_aa: CASSQDSLQGTSTDTQYF
cdr3_nt: TGCGCCAGCAGCCAAGACTCGCTCCAGGGGACTAGCACAGATACGCAGTATTTT

clone_size: .
v_call: TRBV7-6
j_call: TRBJ1-2
d_call: .
cdr3_aa: CASSSYGANYGYTF
cdr3_nt: TGTGCCAGCAGCTCCTACGGAGCTAACTATGGCTACACCTTC

clone_size: once
v_call: TRBV29-1
j_call: TRBJ2-1
d_call: TRBD2
cdr3_aa: CSVVPSGGYNEQFF
cdr3_nt: TGCAGCGTGGTACCTAGCGGGGGTTACAATGAGCAGTTCTTC

clone_size: once
v_call: TRBV4-1
j_call: TRBJ1-1
d_call: .
cdr3_aa: CASSPDQMNTEAFF
cdr3_nt: TGCGCCAGCAGCCCTGACCAGATGAACACTGAAGCTTTCTTT

clone_size: .
v_call: TRBV20-1
j_call: TRBJ1-6
d_call: .
cdr3_aa: CSASEQVDYSYNSPLHF
cdr3_nt: TGCAGTGCTAGCGAACAGGTCGACTATTCCTATAATTCACCCCTCCACTTT

clone_size: .
v_call: TRBV5-1
j_call: TRBJ1-6
d_call: .
cdr3_aa: CASSIRQTHSPLHF
cdr3_nt: TGCGCCAGCAGCATCCGTCAGACGCATTCACCCCTCCACTTT

clone_size: once
v_call: TRBV25-1
j_call: TRBJ2-1
d_call: TRBD2
cdr3_aa: CASSVWGLADNEQFF
cdr3_nt: TGTGCCAGCAGTGTATGGGGACTAGCGGACAATGAGCAGTTCTTC

clone_size: .
v_call: TRBV30
j_call: TRBJ2-2
d_call: .
cdr3_aa: CAWSELRGELFF
cdr3_nt: TGTGCCTGGAGTGAGTTACGCGGGGAGCTGTTTTTT

clone_size: .
v_call: TRBV24-1
j_call: TRBJ2-1
d_call: .
cdr3_aa: CATSDLVGNEQFF
cdr3_nt: TGTGCCACCAGTGACCTGGTGGGTAATGAGCAGTTCTTC

clone_size: .
v_call: TRBV6-2/TRBV6-3
j_call: TRBJ2-5
d_call: .
cdr3_aa: CASGLPHDQETQYF
cdr3_nt: TGTGCCAGCGGGCTACCTCATGACCAAGAGACCCAGTACTTC

clone_size: .
v_call: TRBV27
j_call: TRBJ2-1
d_call: .
cdr3_aa: CASGGGGNEQFF
cdr3_nt: TGTGCCAGCGGGGGGGGCGGCAATGAGCAGTTCTTC

clone_size: .
v_call: TRBV7-9
j_call: TRBJ2-3
d_call: .
cdr3_aa: CASTCCYTQYF
cdr3_nt: TGTGCCAGCACCTGTTGTTATACGCAGTATTTT

clone_size: .
v_call: TRBV6-2/TRBV6-3
j_call: TRBJ2-7
d_call: .
cdr3_aa: CASSLDSYEQYF
cdr3_nt: TGTGCCAGCAGCTTGGACAGCTACGAGCAGTACTTC

clone_size: .
v_call: TRBV19
j_call: TRBJ2-1
d_call: .
cdr3_aa: CASSPGGGNEQFF
cdr3_nt: TGTGCCAGTAGCCCCGGTGGGGGGAATGAGCAGTTCTTC

clone_size: .
v_call: TRBV5-1
j_call: TRBJ1-5
d_call: .
cdr3_aa: CASSLARDRRSHF
cdr3_nt: TGCGCCAGCAGCTTGGCCCGGGACCGACGGAGCCATTTT

clone_size: .
v_call: TRBV27
j_call: TRBJ1-6
d_call: .
cdr3_aa: CASTGGYDSPLHF
cdr3_nt: TGTGCCAGCACCGGGGGCTATGATTCACCCCTCCACTTT

clone_size: .
v_call: TRBV11-2
j_call: TRBJ1-2
d_call: TRBD1
cdr3_aa: CASSTRDRAIYTF
cdr3_nt: TGTGCCAGCAGCACGCGGGACAGGGCCATTTACACCTTC

clone_size: .
v_call: TRBV6-2/TRBV6-3
j_call: TRBJ1-2
d_call: .
cdr3_aa: CASSSELSIYGYTF
cdr3_nt: TGTGCCAGCAGTTCGGAACTTTCAATCTATGGCTACACCTTC

clone_size: once
v_call: TRBV7-3
j_call: TRBJ2-1
d_call: TRBD2
cdr3_aa: CASSSSGRFGRRVGDEQFF
cdr3_nt: TGTGCCAGCAGCTCAAGCGGGAGGTTCGGTCGCCGGGTTGGCGATGAGCAGTTCTTC

clone_size: .
v_call: TRBV12-3/TRBV12-4
j_call: TRBJ2-5
d_call: .
cdr3_aa: CASSLTEQETQYF
cdr3_nt: TGTGCCAGCAGTTTAACAGAGCAAGAGACCCAGTACTTC

clone_size: .
v_call: TRBV7-8
j_call: TRBJ2-1
d_call: .
cdr3_aa: CASSLGRVLGEQFF
cdr3_nt: TGTGCCAGCAGCTTGGGCAGGGTGTTAGGTGAGCAGTTCTTC

clone_size: few
v_call: TRBV7-2
j_call: TRBJ1-5
d_call: .
cdr3_aa: CASSLAARTGLQPQHF
cdr3_nt: TGTGCCAGCAGCTTAGCGGCCAGAACCGGCCTACAGCCCCAGCATTTT

clone_size: .
v_call: TRBV9
j_call: TRBJ2-3
d_call: TRBD2
cdr3_aa: CASSTTSGGAIDTQYF
cdr3_nt: TGTGCCAGCAGCACAACTAGCGGGGGGGCAATAGATACGCAGTATTTT

clone_size: .
v_call: TRBV12-3/TRBV12-4
j_call: TRBJ2-6
d_call: .
cdr3_aa: CAVMWGPGANVLTF
cdr3_nt: TGTGCCGTAATGTGGGGACCTGGGGCCAACGTCCTGACTTTC

clone_size: .
v_call: TRBV29-1
j_call: TRBJ2-7
d_call: TRBD2
cdr3_aa: CSVDGWSGRAYEQYF
cdr3_nt: TGCAGCGTTGATGGTTGGAGCGGGAGGGCCTACGAGCAGTACTTC

clone_size: .
v_call: TRBV7-9
j_call: TRBJ2-7
d_call: .
cdr3_aa: CASSLDAGNEQYF
cdr3_nt: TGTGCCAGCAGCTTAGACGCCGGAAACGAGCAGTACTTC

clone_size: .
v_call: TRBV25-1
j_call: TRBJ1-1
d_call: TRBD1
cdr3_aa: CASSGPWTGNDEAFF
cdr3_nt: TGTGCCAGCAGTGGGCCATGGACAGGGAATGATGAAGCTTTCTTT

clone_size: .
v_call: TRBV15
j_call: TRBJ2-2
d_call: .
cdr3_aa: CATSRTGGELFF
cdr3_nt: TGTGCCACCAGCCGGACCGGCGGGGAGCTGTTTTTT

clone_size: .
v_call: TRBV28
j_call: TRBJ2-7
d_call: TRBD1
cdr3_aa: CASSLADRVHEQYF
cdr3_nt: TGTGCCAGCAGTTTGGCGGACAGGGTCCACGAGCAGTACTTC

clone_size: .
v_call: TRBV5-4
j_call: TRBJ2-2
d_call: .
cdr3_aa: CAISIPGVPNGELFF
cdr3_nt: TGTGCCATCTCAATCCCGGGGGTCCCGAACGGGGAGCTGTTTTTT

clone_size: .
v_call: TRBV29-1
j_call: TRBJ1-2
d_call: .
cdr3_aa: CSGLWGNYGYTF
cdr3_nt: TGCAGCGGGCTGTGGGGAAACTATGGCTACACCTTC

clone_size: .
v_call: TRBV28
j_call: TRBJ2-2
d_call: TRBD2
cdr3_aa: CASSLPTSDGGELFF
cdr3_nt: TGTGCCAGCAGTTTACCTACTAGCGACGGCGGGGAGCTGTTTTTT

clone_size: .
v_call: TRBV20-1
j_call: TRBJ1-1
d_call: .
cdr3_aa: CSSRKVGNTEAFF
cdr3_nt: TGCAGTTCAAGGAAGGTGGGGAACACTGAAGCTTTCTTT

clone_size: .
v_call: TRBV29-1
j_call: TRBJ2-1
d_call: .
cdr3_aa: CSIDRLIGDEQFF
cdr3_nt: TGCAGCATTGACAGACTCATTGGCGATGAGCAGTTCTTC

clone_size: .
v_call: TRBV24-1
j_call: TRBJ2-7
d_call: TRBD1
cdr3_aa: CATSERGRSNEQYF
cdr3_nt: TGTGCCACCAGTGAGAGGGGGCGCAGCAACGAGCAGTACTTC

clone_size: .
v_call: TRBV4-3
j_call: TRBJ1-4
d_call: .
cdr3_aa: CASSQGPGADNEKLFF
cdr3_nt: TGCGCCAGCAGCCAAGGTCCGGGGGCCGATAATGAAAAACTGTTTTTT

clone_size: once
v_call: TRBV29-1
j_call: TRBJ2-1
d_call: .
cdr3_aa: CSVDFLSGSSYNEQFF
cdr3_nt: TGCAGCGTTGATTTCCTAAGCGGAAGCTCCTACAATGAGCAGTTCTTC

clone_size: .
v_call: TRBV6-2/TRBV6-3
j_call: TRBJ2-5
d_call: .
cdr3_aa: CASSYSSETQYF
cdr3_nt: TGTGCCAGCAGTTATTCATCGGAGACCCAGTACTTC

clone_size: .
v_call: TRBV12-3/TRBV12-4
j_call: TRBJ2-5
d_call: .
cdr3_aa: CASSPLRRRGTQYF
cdr3_nt: TGTGCCAGCAGCCCACTAAGGAGGCGTGGGACCCAGTACTTC

clone_size: .
v_call: TRBV4-1
j_call: TRBJ1-2
d_call: .
cdr3_aa: CASSQDPQGFGGYTF
cdr3_nt: TGCGCCAGCAGCCAAGATCCCCAGGGTTTTGGCGGCTACACCTTC

clone_size: .
v_call: TRBV29-1
j_call: TRBJ2-2
d_call: TRBD1
cdr3_aa: CSVPQGANGELFF
cdr3_nt: TGCAGCGTTCCACAGGGGGCGAACGGGGAGCTGTTTTTT

clone_size: .
v_call: TRBV7-9
j_call: TRBJ1-2
d_call: TRBD1
cdr3_aa: CASSLGDRDLRF
cdr3_nt: TGTGCCAGCAGCTTAGGGGACAGAGATTTGCGATTC

clone_size: .
v_call: TRBV28
j_call: TRBJ1-1
d_call: TRBD1
cdr3_aa: CASSRIDRAGFPFLNTEAFF
cdr3_nt: TGTGCCAGCAGCCGAATTGACAGGGCGGGGTTCCCCTTTCTGAACACTGAAGCTTTCTTT

clone_size: once
v_call: TRBV7-9
j_call: TRBJ1-2
d_call: .
cdr3_aa: CASSSRTVYGYTF
cdr3_nt: TGTGCCAGCAGCTCAAGGACGGTCTATGGCTACACCTTC

clone_size: .
v_call: TRBV29-1
j_call: TRBJ2-1
d_call: .
cdr3_aa: CSVEEGTNSYNEQFF
cdr3_nt: TGCAGCGTTGAAGAGGGAACTAACTCCTACAATGAGCAGTTCTTC

clone_size: .
v_call: TRBV28
j_call: TRBJ2-7
d_call: .
cdr3_aa: CASSRGIGYEQYF
cdr3_nt: TGTGCCAGCAGTAGGGGTATAGGGTACGAGCAGTACTTC

clone_size: .
v_call: TRBV29-1
j_call: TRBJ1-2
d_call: .
cdr3_aa: CSVAQALGYTF
cdr3_nt: TGCAGCGTTGCGCAGGCCCTCGGCTACACCTTC

clone_size: .
v_call: TRBV7-6
j_call: TRBJ2-1
d_call: TRBD2
cdr3_aa: CASSPSGGGSNEQFF
cdr3_nt: TGTGCCAGCAGCCCGTCCGGCGGGGGAAGTAATGAGCAGTTCTTC

clone_size: .
v_call: TRBV15
j_call: TRBJ2-5
d_call: .
cdr3_aa: CATSRRGSETQYF
cdr3_nt: TGTGCCACCAGCAGAAGAGGTTCAGAGACCCAGTACTTC

clone_size: .
v_call: TRBV29-1
j_call: TRBJ2-7
d_call: .
cdr3_aa: CSVEDLWGDEQYF
cdr3_nt: TGCAGCGTTGAAGATCTTTGGGGGGACGAGCAGTACTTC

clone_size: .
v_call: TRBV19
j_call: TRBJ2-1
d_call: .
cdr3_aa: CASSLDAYNEQFF
cdr3_nt: TGTGCCAGTAGCTTGGACGCTTACAATGAGCAGTTCTTC

clone_size: .
v_call: TRBV24-1
j_call: TRBJ1-1
d_call: .
cdr3_aa: CATRDRNTEAFF
cdr3_nt: TGTGCCACCAGGGACAGGAACACTGAAGCTTTCTTT

clone_size: .
v_call: TRBV7-2
j_call: TRBJ2-7
d_call: .
cdr3_aa: CASSSAPYEQYF
cdr3_nt: TGTGCCAGCAGCTCAGCTCCCTACGAGCAGTACTTC